This passage covers 24 T cell receptor beta chains from one sample sequenced in a study of vaccination effects on CD4 cells after COVID-19. Before sequencing, viral peptide pools were used by the ViraFEST assay to expand antigen-specific CD4+ T cells. Culture proceeded for approximately 10 days, and CD4+ T cells were then isolated. The cohort was immunized with two doses of either the BNT162b2 or mRNA-1273 vaccine. Produced via immunoSEQ multiplex PCR; TCRdb's table is partial and in-frame only. The sample holds tens of thousands of clones, 55% to 85% seen once. No antigen has been identified for these receptors. Sample: CD4+ T cells from PBMCs cultured with HCoV-229E spike peptides, taken after COVID-19 vaccination. These receptors all come from a human donor who received a COVID-19 vaccine.

This clone was seen a few times. One junction end disagrees with the germline gene, perhaps due to a read error. This chain uses TRBV28 with TRBJ2-3, with 8 bases fitting TRBD2. The CDR3 totals 17 residues. Looked up from germline, CDR1 is MDHEN and CDR2 is SYDVKM. The CDR3 bases are TGTGCCAGCAGTCCCCCTGCGGGGACTAGTGGCACCGATACGCAGTATTTT. Its protein product is CASSPPAGTSGTDTQYF.

This clone was found a few times. The identical CDR3 is also encoded by other nucleotide sequences in the sample. The gene calls are TRBV18 and TRBJ2-7, with D possibly TRBD1 on 5 matching bases. The CDR3 covers 13 residues. Trimming pared 2 bases from V and 3 bases from J, leaving 8 bases between. Germline V gene data show CDR1 as KGHSH and CDR2 as LQKENI. The CDR3 reads CASSPSGNYEQYV. The DNA of the CDR3 is TGTGCCAGCTCACCATCAGGGAACTACGAGCAGTACGTC.

The chain recombines TRBV7-2 with TRBJ2-7; 11 bases fit TRBD2. CDR1 is SGHTA, CDR2 FQGNSA, per germline. The ends lost 5 bases at V and 2 bases at J; junction bases unmatched: 5. CDR3 size: 15 residues. The CDR3 region has the DNA TGTGCCAGCAGCCCTAGCGGGGGGCAGACCTACGAGCAGTACGTC. The encoded protein is CASSPSGGQTYEQYV.

This clone appeared a single time. CDR3 in DNA: TGTGCCAGCTCATACGCCGGGACAGAGAGTTGGCCTTTCTTT. It codes for CASSYAGTESWPFF. V usage is TRBV18 and J usage is TRBJ1-1; 7 nucleotides match TRBD1. V trimming: 5 bases; J trimming: 12 bases; junction bases outside the gene matches: 15. There are 14 residues in the CDR3. The germline CDR1 and CDR2 sequences are KGHSH and LQKENI.

In its sample, this clone was seen a few times. This chain joins TRBV12-3 or TRBV12-4 and TRBJ1-2, with D perhaps TRBD1 (5 bases). The V end was cut by 6 bases, the J end by 4 bases, with 12 bases between. The CDR3 covers 13 residues. This CDR3 is CASSLRAGYGYTF. CDR3 sequence (DNA): TGTGCCAGCAGCCTCAGGGCCGGCTATGGCTACACCTTC.

The DNA of the CDR3 is TGTGCCAGCAGTTACAGGGGGCCGAATTCACCCCTCCACTTT. The encoded protein is CASSYRGPNSPLHF. The genes are TRBV6-5 and TRBJ1-6; 7 nucleotides align to TRBD1. Germline CDR1 and CDR2: MNHEY and SVGAGI. J was trimmed by 7 bases and V by 2 bases; bases with no gene match: 2. The CDR3 covers 14 residues.

The table lists this clone with a few counts. V usage is TRBV5-4 and J usage is TRBJ1-6; D is undetermined. The V and J ends lost 0 bases and 13 bases respectively, with 8 bases between them. This CDR3 has 12 amino acids. Looked up from germline, CDR1 is SGHNT and CDR2 is YYREEE (reference sequence). CDR3 DNA sequence: TGTGCCAGCAGCTTGGATCGCCTCCCCCTCCACTTT. Translation gives CASSLDRLPLHF.

The chain employs TRBV12-3 or TRBV12-4 and TRBJ1-2; 7 bases agree with TRBD1. This CDR3 has 13 residues. Trimming took 6 bases from V and 8 from J; bases not matched to a gene: 9. The CDR3 is CASSLGQVGGYTF. The CDR3 nucleotides read TGTGCCAGCAGCCTCGGACAGGTTGGAGGCTACACCTTC.

The chain's CDR3 is CASSHYGYTF. The CDR3 region has the DNA TGTGCCAGCAGCCACTATGGCTACACCTTC. The J gene is TRBJ1-2, the V gene TRBV6-5; D remains ambiguous. The ends were cut back, 6 bases at V and 3 bases at J, with 2 bases in the middle. The CDR3 extends over 10 amino acids. Per the germline V gene, CDR1 is MNHEY and CDR2 is SVGAGI.

J is TRBJ1-2 and V is TRBV6-4; D remains ambiguous. V lost 2 bases, J lost 8 bases, and 15 bases lay in between. Germline assignment: CDR1 MRHNA and CDR2 SNTAGT. The CDR3 runs 14 residues. This CDR3 reads CASSDEGPLGGYTF. In DNA, the CDR3 is TGTGCCAGCAGTGACGAAGGGCCCTTAGGGGGCTACACCTTC.

The chain combines TRBV5-1 with TRBJ2-5, with D possibly being TRBD1 (6 bases). Germline V gene sequence: CDR1 SGHRS, CDR2 YFSETQ. The CDR3 is 14 residues long. Trimming cost V 2 bases and J 1 base, with 9 bases left between them. The CDR3 spells CASSLQGAQETQYF. CDR3 in DNA: TGCGCCAGCAGCTTACAGGGTGCCCAAGAGACCCAGTACTTC.

This chain links TRBV5-6 with TRBJ2-7; TRBD1 agrees at 7 bases. Germline V lookup: CDR1 SGHDT, CDR2 YYEEEE. The CDR3 spans 14 residues. J lost 2 bases, V lost 4 bases, and 6 bases had no gene match. The CDR3 coding sequence is TGTGCCAGCAGCCAAACAGGGGTTCCCTACGAGCAGTACGTC. Its protein is CASSQTGVPYEQYV.

This clone was observed a single time. The chain links TRBV5-1 to TRBJ2-5; D ambiguous. With 0 bases removed from V and 1 base from J, the gap between germline ends came to 7 bases. In germline, CDR1 is SGHRS, CDR2 YFSETQ. This CDR3 spans 14 amino acids. DNA for the CDR3: TGCGCCAGCAGCTTGGCCGGGCGCCAAGAGACCCAGTACTTC. Its protein product is CASSLAGRQETQYF.

J is TRBJ1-2 and V is TRBV2; 8 nucleotides match TRBD1. This CDR3 comprises 13 residues. In germline, CDR1 is SNHLY, CDR2 FYNNEI. After removal of 6 bases from V and 8 bases from J, the junction contained 8 bases not matched to a gene. CDR3 coding DNA: TGTGCCAGCAGACCGGGACAGGTGACCGGCTACACCTTC. This translates into CASRPGQVTGYTF.

The rearrangement joins TRBV25-1 to TRBJ2-1; 11 bases map to TRBD2. Per germline, CDR1 MGHDK and CDR2 SYGVNS. The CDR3 runs 18 residues. J gave up 9 bases and V 5 bases, and 18 bases lay outside the gene matches. Here the CDR3 reads CASSPRLAGFAVPSEQFF. DNA for the CDR3: TGTGCCAGCAGTCCCCGACTAGCGGGGTTTGCAGTCCCCAGTGAGCAGTTCTTC.

The rearrangement uses TRBV6-5 and TRBJ1-1, with D unresolved. V shed 6 bases and J shed 5 bases, with 10 bases lying between them. This CDR3 comprises 12 residues. The germline V gene encodes CDR1 MNHEY and CDR2 SVGAGI. This chain's CDR3 is CASSLGRTEAFF. DNA for the CDR3: TGTGCCAGCAGCCTTGGACGGACTGAAGCTTTCTTT.

The chain carries TRBV5-1 and TRBJ2-2; D not resolved. The V end lost 1 base, the J end lost 0 bases, and 10 bases lay between the germline ends. CDR3 length: 16 residues. Germline CDR1 SGHRS, CDR2 YFSETQ. The CDR3 DNA reads TGCGCCAGCAGCTTGTTTAACACGGCGAACACCGGGGAGCTGTTTTTT. This gives the protein CASSLFNTANTGELFF.

V gene TRBV6-2 or TRBV6-3 combines with J gene TRBJ1-5, with D tentatively TRBD1 (5 bases). The germline V and J ends were trimmed by 4 bases and 2 bases, with 18 bases remaining between them. This CDR3 is 17 amino acids long. In germline, CDR1 is MNHEY, CDR2 SVGEGT. The CDR3 here is CASSWARPGGGNQPQHF. In DNA, the CDR3 is TGTGCCAGCAGTTGGGCCCGACCCGGAGGGGGCAATCAGCCCCAGCATTTT.

This clone was found once. The rearrangement links TRBV7-3 to TRBJ2-3, with TRBD2 matching over 12 bases. The germline gives CDR1 SGHTA, CDR2 FQGTGA. V gave up 5 bases and J gave up 4 bases; unmatched junction bases: 7. This CDR3 is built from 16 residues. CDR3 loop: CASSAPSGGASDTQYF. CDR3 DNA sequence: TGTGCCAGCAGCGCACCTAGCGGGGGGGCGTCAGATACGCAGTATTTT. The full variable domain, completed using reference TRBV7-3 and TRBJ2-3, is GAGVSQTPSNKVTEKGKYVELRCDPISGHTALYWYRQSLGQGPEFLIYFQGTGAADDSGLPNDRFFAVRPEGSVSTLKIQRTERGDSAVYLCASSAPSGGASDTQYFGPGTRLTVL.

This chain uses TRBV5-1 with TRBJ1-5, with 11 bases fitting TRBD1. J was trimmed by 4 bases and V by 4 bases; bases with no gene match: 7. CDR3 length equals 16 residues. The germline V gene encodes CDR1 SGHRS and CDR2 YFSETQ. CDR3 nucleotide sequence: TGCGCCAGCAGCCTCTGGACAGGGGGCTTTAATCAGCCCCAGCATTTT. Its translation is CASSLWTGGFNQPQHF.

The chain's CDR3 is CASSITSGGLPGELFF. The CDR3 DNA is TGTGCCAGCAGCATTACTAGCGGGGGGCTTCCCGGGGAGCTGTTTTTT. V and J are TRBV7-3 and TRBJ2-2; 12 bases match TRBD2. This CDR3 spans 16 amino acids. The V gene's germline CDR1 is SGHTA and CDR2 FQGTGA. The ends lost 5 bases at V and 6 bases at J; junction bases unmatched: 7.

The chain uses TRBV5-1 and TRBJ2-3, with D tentatively TRBD2 (6 bases). V was trimmed by 4 bases and J by 0 bases, leaving 15 bases between them. In germline, CDR1 is SGHRS, CDR2 YFSETQ. This CDR3 has 16 residues. CDR3 region: CASSQGGGKSTDTQYF. The CDR3 DNA reads TGCGCCAGCAGCCAAGGTGGGGGGAAGAGCACAGATACGCAGTATTTT.

The chain recombines TRBV4-3 with TRBJ2-3; 9 bases align to TRBD2. V dropped 0 bases and J dropped 5; count of bases not matched to a gene: 9. The CDR3 is 17 amino acids. In germline, CDR1 is LGHNA, CDR2 YSLEER. CDR3 DNA: TGCGCCAGCAGCCAAGATCACGCGGGGGGGCTGGGAGATACGCAGTATTTT. Translated: CASSQDHAGGLGDTQYF.

V and J are TRBV10-1 and TRBJ2-7; perhaps TRBD1 as D (6 bases). This CDR3 has 13 amino acids. Trimming took off 3 bases at V and 6 bases at J, with 12 bases between the two ends. Germline CDR1 WNHNN, CDR2 SYGVQD (reference sequence). The CDR3 sequence is CASSDSRGAEQYV. CDR3 in DNA: TGCGCCAGCAGTGATAGCAGGGGTGCCGAGCAGTACGTC.